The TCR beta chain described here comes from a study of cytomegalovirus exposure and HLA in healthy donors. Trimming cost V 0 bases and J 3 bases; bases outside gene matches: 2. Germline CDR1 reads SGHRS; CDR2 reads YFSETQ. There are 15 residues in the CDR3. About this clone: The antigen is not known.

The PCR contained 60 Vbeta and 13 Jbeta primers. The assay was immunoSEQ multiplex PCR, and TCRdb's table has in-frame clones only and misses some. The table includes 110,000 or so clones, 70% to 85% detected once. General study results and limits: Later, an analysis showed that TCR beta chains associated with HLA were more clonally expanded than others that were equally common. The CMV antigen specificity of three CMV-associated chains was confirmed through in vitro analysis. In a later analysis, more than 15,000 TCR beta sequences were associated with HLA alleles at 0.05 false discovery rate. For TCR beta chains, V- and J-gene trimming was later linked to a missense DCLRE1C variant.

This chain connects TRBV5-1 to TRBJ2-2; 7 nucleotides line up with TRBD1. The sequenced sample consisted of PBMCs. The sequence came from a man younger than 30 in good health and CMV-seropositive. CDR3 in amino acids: CASSLGQGYTGELFF. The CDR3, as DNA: TGCGCCAGCAGCTTGGGACAGGGATACACCGGGGAGCTGTTTTTT.